Following are 29 T cell receptor beta chains from one sample sequenced in a study of blood T cell repertoires in COVID-19. Sequencing was performed with immunoSEQ multiplex PCR; in TCRdb, only in-frame clones are kept and a portion is missing. The sample shows 110,000 to 150,000 clones, more than 80% of them seen only once. The sample consisted of peripheral blood. The receptors were sampled from a human donor in a cohort sampled during active COVID-19.

The V call is TRBV4-1, the J call TRBJ1-2, with D perhaps TRBD1 (5 bases). Germline V gene data show CDR1 as MGHRA and CDR2 as YSYEKL. This CDR3 has 15 amino acids. V shed 0 bases and J shed 3 bases, with 11 bases lying between them. CDR3 region: CASSQDPGGDYGYTF. For the CDR3, the DNA is TGCGCCAGCAGCCAAGATCCTGGAGGGGACTATGGCTACACCTTC.

The gene calls are TRBV19 and TRBJ2-1, with 14 bases aligning to TRBD2. Trimming removed 4 bases from V and 9 bases from J; junction bases left unmatched: 8. The CDR3 is made up of 16 amino acids. Germline CDR1 and CDR2: LNHDA and SQIVND (reference sequence). The DNA for the CDR3 is TGTGCCAGTAGTACACTGACTAGCGGGGGGGCCTTTGAGCAGTTCTTC. Translation gives CASSTLTSGGAFEQFF.

This clone appeared a single time. The gene calls are TRBV19 and TRBJ1-5, with unresolved D. Trimming stripped 6 bases from V and 2 bases from J, with 11 bases between. CDR3 length: 14 residues. Germline V gene lookup returns CDR1 LNHDA and CDR2 SQIVND (reference sequence). DNA of the CDR3: TGTGCCAGTAGCCCCCTAACGGGCAATCAGCCCCAGCATTTT. Protein sequence: CASSPLTGNQPQHF.

This clone has just a few counts. This chain uses TRBV12-3 or TRBV12-4 with TRBJ2-7; TRBD1 matches at 7 bases. The CDR3 runs 13 residues. After removal of 7 bases from V and 2 bases from J, the junction contained 5 bases not matched to a gene. The CDR3: CASKGQGAYEQYF. The DNA of the CDR3 is TGTGCCAGCAAGGGGCAGGGGGCCTACGAGCAGTACTTC.

J is TRBJ2-5 and V is TRBV4-1, with 8 positions matching TRBD1. The V and J ends lost 3 bases and 5 bases, in that order; junction bases with no gene match: 8. From germline, CDR1 is MGHRA and CDR2 YSYEKL. The CDR3 consists of 15 residues. CDR3 residues: CASSQGQARGETQYF. CDR3 bases: TGCGCCAGCAGCCAGGGACAGGCAAGGGGGGAGACCCAGTACTTC.

The rearrangement joins TRBV14 to TRBJ1-1, with 9 positions matching TRBD1. J was trimmed by 5 bases and V by 2 bases; bases with no gene match: 15. CDR3 length: 18 amino acids. Germline CDR1 and CDR2: SGHDN and FVKESK. CDR3 sequence reads: CASSQRSPGTGTRTEAFF. The CDR3 region has the DNA TGTGCCAGCAGCCAACGAAGTCCCGGGACAGGGACGAGGACTGAAGCTTTCTTT.

This clone is a singleton in its sample. The rearrangement uses TRBV7-8 and TRBJ1-3; D not resolved. V gave up 0 bases and J gave up 4 bases, with 19 bases separating them. CDR1 and CDR2 from the germline V gene are SGHVS and FQNEAQ. The CDR3 contains 18 residues. The CDR3 reads CASSLALSPYSAGNTIYF. The CDR3 DNA follows: TGTGCCAGCAGCTTAGCGCTGAGCCCGTATTCCGCAGGAAACACCATATATTTT.

V gene TRBV4-2 combines with J gene TRBJ1-1; no firm D call. Trimming stripped 1 base from V and 1 base from J, with 7 bases between. Germline V gives CDR1 LGHNA, CDR2 YNFKEQ. This CDR3 region has 14 residues. CDR3: CASSQGYRNTEAFF. CDR3 DNA sequence: TGTGCCAGCAGCCAAGGTTACAGGAACACTGAAGCTTTCTTT.

This clone was counted between two and nine times. The rearrangement joins TRBV19 to TRBJ1-2; 7 bases agree with TRBD1. The CDR3 sequence is 16 residues long. Trimming cost V 0 bases and J 4 bases; bases outside gene matches: 8. Germline V CDR1 and CDR2: LNHDA, SQIVND (reference sequence). The DNA of the CDR3 is TGTGCCAGTAGTATAGATGGACAGGCGCGCCCCTATGGCTACACCTTC. Translated, it gives CASSIDGQARPYGYTF.

This chain joins TRBV7-2 and TRBJ2-7; D perhaps matches TRBD1 (6 bases). Germline values: CDR1 SGHTA, CDR2 FQGNSA. V was clipped by 2 bases and J by 2 bases, with 13 bases between them. CDR3 length: 15 residues. CDR3 sequence (DNA): TGTGCCAGCAGCTTAAATGGTGGACAGACCTACGAGCAGTACTTC. It yields the protein CASSLNGGQTYEQYF.

This rearrangement joins TRBV2 to TRBJ1-6; a weak D match, TRBD1 (5 bases). CDR3 length: 13 amino acids. Per the germline V gene, CDR1 is SNHLY and CDR2 is FYNNEI. V was cut by 11 bases and J by 5 bases, with 13 bases left in between. The CDR3 is CAGSGDHNSPLHF. The CDR3 DNA reads as TGTGCCGGCTCGGGGGACCATAATTCACCCCTCCACTTT.

This clone was found once. CDR3 protein: CASSGTGERGYTF. The CDR3 DNA reads TGTGCCAGCAGCGGGACAGGGGAACGTGGCTACACCTTC. The chain has TRBV13 and TRBJ1-2; 10 nucleotides align to TRBD1. The CDR3 runs 13 residues. CDR1 PRHDT and CDR2 FYEKMQ come from the germline V gene (reference sequence). After removal of 5 bases from V and 7 bases from J, the junction contained 4 bases not matched to a gene.

In the case of this clone: The same CDR3 arises from other DNA sequences in this sample as well. The chain joins TRBV20-1 to TRBJ2-5; D perhaps matches TRBD1 (5 bases). Germline loops: CDR1 DFQATT, CDR2 SNEGSKA (reference sequence). This CDR3 is built from 11 residues. Trimming removed 1 base at V and 5 bases at J, with 5 bases between. In nucleotides, the CDR3 is TGCAGTGCTAGAGCAGGGGAGACCCAGTACTTC. The encoded protein is CSARAGETQYF.

The genes are TRBV3-1 (or the pseudogene TRBV3-2) and TRBJ1-3, with TRBD1 as a possible D gene (6 bases). Germline values: CDR1 LGHDT, CDR2 YNNKEL (reference sequence). The germline V and J ends were trimmed by 4 bases and 7 bases, with 17 bases remaining between them. This CDR3 region has 15 residues. CDR3 nucleotides: TGTGCCAGCAGCCTAACGTGGGGGCCGCGCAACACCATATATTTT. Translation: CASSLTWGPRNTIYF.

In nucleotides, the CDR3 is TGTGCCAGCAGCCAGAGAATTCGGGACAGGGGGCGCGAAGGCTACACCTTC. As protein: CASSQRIRDRGREGYTF. The genes are TRBV3-1 (or the pseudogene TRBV3-2) and TRBJ1-2; TRBD1 matches 12 bases. Germline CDR1 reads LGHDT; CDR2 reads YNNKEL (reference sequence). V was pared by 3 bases and J by 8 bases, with 13 bases of the junction left unmatched. The CDR3 runs to 17 residues.

This chain connects TRBV7-9 to TRBJ2-3; maybe TRBD2 (7 bases). Trimming removed 3 bases at V and 5 bases at J, with 24 bases between. Germline-derived CDR1 and CDR2 are SEHNR and FQNEAQ (reference sequence). The CDR3 runs to 18 residues. The CDR3 coding sequence is TGTGCCAGCAGCTTGTTCCCCCTGACCGGGGGGCGGGGAGATACGCAGTATTTT. As protein: CASSLFPLTGGRGDTQYF.

The chain joins TRBV19 to TRBJ2-3; D perhaps matches TRBD1 (6 bases). Germline loops: CDR1 LNHDA, CDR2 SQIVND (reference sequence). V gave up 5 bases and J gave up 4 bases, with 19 bases separating them. There are 16 residues in the CDR3. The CDR3 is CASSLYTGRSADTQYF. DNA of the CDR3: TGTGCCAGTAGTCTCTACACAGGGAGATCGGCAGATACGCAGTATTTT.

This clone showed up just once. This chain links TRBV7-2 with TRBJ2-7; 9 positions agree with TRBD1. CDR1 and CDR2 from the germline V gene are SGHTA and FQGNSA. The length of the CDR3 is 15 residues. The J segment lost 2 bases and the V segment lost 2 bases, leaving 4 bases of the junction unmatched. CDR3 loop: CASSLTRQGAYEQYF. In DNA, the CDR3 is TGTGCCAGCAGCTTAACTAGACAGGGGGCCTACGAGCAGTACTTC. Based on the CDR3 plus reference TRBV7-2 and TRBJ2-7, the full variable domain is GAGVSQSPSNKVTEKGKDVELRCDPISGHTALYWYRQSLGQGLEFLIYFQGNSAPDKSGLPSDRFSAERTGGSVSTLTIQRTQQEDSAVYLCASSLTRQGAYEQYFGPGTRLTVT.

This chain connects TRBV7-6 to TRBJ2-1, with 11 nucleotides matching TRBD2. With 0 bases clipped from V and 6 bases from J, the junction kept 4 bases outside the gene matches. Germline values: CDR1 SGHVS, CDR2 FNYEAQ. The CDR3 covers 16 residues. CDR3 sequence (DNA): TGTGCCAGCAGCTTAGCTAGCGGGGGGGCACTCAATGAGCAGTTCTTC. This sequence encodes CASSLASGGALNEQFF.

The gene calls are TRBV7-2 and TRBJ1-2, with D hard to call. The V end was cut by 1 base, the J end by 0 bases, with 15 bases between. The CDR3 loop spans 17 amino acids. Germline CDR1 is SGHTA and CDR2 is FQGNSA. CDR3 loop: CASSLGVREGTNYGYTF. CDR3 nucleotide sequence: TGTGCCAGCAGCTTAGGTGTCCGGGAAGGGACTAACTATGGCTACACCTTC.

The gene calls are TRBV7-2 and TRBJ1-3, with D maybe TRBD1 (6 bases). Germline assignment: CDR1 SGHTA and CDR2 FQGNSA. V gave up 4 bases and J gave up 4 bases, with 11 bases separating them. This CDR3 has 14 amino acids. CDR3 in amino acids: CASSSRQAGNTIYF. The CDR3 region has the DNA TGTGCCAGCAGCTCCCGACAGGCCGGAAACACCATATATTTT.

This clone was picked up a small number of times. The chain couples TRBV7-2 to TRBJ1-6; no firm D call. Germline values: CDR1 SGHTA, CDR2 FQGNSA. V was cut by 6 bases and J by 6 bases, with 15 bases left in between. CDR3 length equals 15 residues. The CDR3 loop is CASSPTTYPNSPLHF. The CDR3 DNA reads TGTGCCAGCAGTCCAACCACATACCCTAATTCACCCCTCCACTTT.

The chain joins TRBV19 to TRBJ1-2, with D maybe TRBD1 (5 bases). The CDR3 has 16 residues. V lost 0 bases and J 0 bases, leaving 11 bases between the germline ends. Per the germline V gene, CDR1 is LNHDA and CDR2 is SQIVND (reference sequence). The CDR3 coding sequence is TGTGCCAGTAGTATAGAGACCGGGGACTCTAACTATGGCTACACCTTC. Its protein product is CASSIETGDSNYGYTF.

The chain couples TRBV9 to TRBJ1-2; D call uncertain. Germline V gene data show CDR1 as SGDLS and CDR2 as YYNGEE. V dropped 6 bases and J dropped 4 bases, with 16 bases sitting between them. The CDR3 covers 14 residues. CDR3 DNA: TGTGCCAGCAAACCCGCCTCCCGGGGCTATGGCTACACCTTC. It encodes CASKPASRGYGYTF.

The chain joins TRBV7-2 to TRBJ1-1; D gene unclear. CDR1 is SGHTA, CDR2 FQGNSA, per germline. V was shortened by 0 bases and J by 1 base, with 9 bases between the two germline ends. The CDR3 consists of 15 residues. The CDR3 region is CASSLALGANTEAFF. The CDR3 coding sequence is TGTGCCAGCAGCTTAGCGTTAGGAGCGAACACTGAAGCTTTCTTT. The entire variable domain, with the rest obtained from reference TRBV7-2 and TRBJ1-1, is as follows: GAGVSQSPSNKVTEKGKDVELRCDPISGHTALYWYRQSLGQGLEFLIYFQGNSAPDKSGLPSDRFSAERTGGSVSTLTIQRTQQEDSAVYLCASSLALGANTEAFFGQGTRLTVV.

A word on this clone: At one end the junction does not follow the germline gene, possibly because of a read error. V usage is TRBV19 and J usage is TRBJ1-6; D not certain. Germline V gene lookup returns CDR1 LNHDA and CDR2 SQIVND (reference sequence). The CDR3 has 14 residues. Here the CDR3 DNA reads TGTGCCACTAGTATACGTCCGGGAGATTCACCCCTCCACTTT. It is translated as CATSIRPGDSPLHF.

V usage is TRBV30 and J usage is TRBJ1-1, with 9 bases fitting TRBD1. V was clipped by 3 bases and J by 6 bases; unmatched bases: 8. Germline values: CDR1 GTSNPN, CDR2 SVGIG (reference sequence). CDR3 length equals 14 residues. Here the CDR3 DNA reads TGTGCCTGGAGCGGGACAGGGACTCGGGCTGAAGCTTTCTTT. This translates into CAWSGTGTRAEAFF. Looking up the rest from reference TRBV30 and TRBJ1-1 gives the full variable domain: SQTIHQWPATLVQPVGSPLSLECTVEGTSNPNLYWYRQAAGRGLQLLFYSVGIGQISSEVPQNLSASRPQDRQFILSSKKLLLSDSGFYLCAWSGTGTRAEAFFGQGTRLTVV.

J is TRBJ1-6 and V is TRBV4-1, with D hard to call. V was trimmed by 4 bases and J by 10 bases, leaving 17 bases between them. The CDR3 extends over 15 amino acids. CDR1 and CDR2 (germline): MGHRA, YSYEKL. CDR3 coding DNA: TGCGCCAGCAGCCTCCAAGAGGCAAGCGAATCACCCCTCCACTTT. Its protein product is CASSLQEASESPLHF.

This sequence joins TRBV27 and TRBJ2-7, with TRBD1 identical over 10 bases. CDR3 size: 14 residues. Germline CDR1 and CDR2: MNHEY and SMNVEV (reference sequence). Unmatched junction bases numbered 6, after V lost 5 bases and J lost 5 bases. For the CDR3, the DNA is TGTGCCAGCAGTCCCCGGGACAGGGGCCACGAGCAGTACTTC. Amino acids: CASSPRDRGHEQYF.